The present T cell receptor (beta chain) was sequenced within a study of cytomegalovirus exposure and HLA in healthy donors (dated by TCRdb to the late 2010s). Regarding the research as a whole: An earlier analysis of roughly 500 of the donors reported 250 to 350 Gb of sequence data and 117 million unique TCR beta sequences obtained from about 180 million T cells. An earlier analysis of roughly 580 of the donors used high-throughput TCR beta sequencing to judge whether each TCR beta V gene segment behaved as functional or pseudogenic. Genome-wide SNP genotypes for about 65% of the 666 donors were used in a later genetic analysis, which treated that subset as a discovery cohort. High-throughput TCR immunosequencing, statistical association of individual TCRs with disease status, and machine learning were combined to predict cytomegalovirus infection status. The study aimed to test whether cataloging public T cell receptors could reveal signatures of past pathogen exposure. Donor age, sex, ethnicity and CMV serostatus were compiled alongside the repertoire data. Typing coverage varied by locus: about 629-630 donors for A, B, C, DRB1 and DQB1; roughly 560 for DQA1; around 610 for DPA1; 450 to 480 for DPB1. Across about 370 genotyped donors of the cohort, an average of about 240,000 unique TCR beta nucleotide sequences per donor were sequenced, and roughly 20% of those sequences were non-productive. To study patterns of TCR occurrence, a later analysis re-analyzed previously published TCR beta repertoires from 550 to 800 donors and added high-resolution HLA genotyping. Besides the first cohort of approximately 710 subjects, a separate validation cohort made up of 95 to 150 different subjects was used. Because of strong linkage in the cohort, a handful of DR-DQ haplotypes were treated as single units for association and clustering. The study profiled the T cell repertoires of under 850 subjects by immunosequencing and related them to cytomegalovirus serostatus. Of the 300 to 500 genotyped donors, more than 75% were placed in the genetic ancestry cluster associated with self-reported Caucasian donors. Rather than drawing on any new phenotypic data, the later analysis identified candidate immune exposures from TCR beta sequences and the way those sequences occurred across donors. Roughly 290 gigabases of sequencing data and about 92 million unique TCR sequences made up an early release that covered approximately 650 HLA-typed donors. Both class I and class II loci were covered by HLA typing, at four-digit resolution. All discovery cohort repertoires had been generated using a single sequencing platform. Overall study outcomes, separate from this receptor: V-gene and J-gene trimming of TCR beta chains was associated with a missense DCLRE1C variant in a later genetic analysis, and the association was replicated in an independent cohort. In a later genetic analysis, fewer N-insertions in productive TCRs were reported among donors in an Asian-associated ancestry cluster than the approximately 670-donor mean. In a later analysis, TCR association rates were found to vary across HLA loci, with the most associated TCRs seen for DRB1 alleles and the fewest for HLA-C alleles. In vitro tests confirmed that a few of the cytomegalovirus-associated TCR beta chains recognize cytomegalovirus antigens. Cytomegalovirus status was reported to be diagnosed by the classifier with high specificity and sensitivity in both the original and validation cohorts. A further reported finding was that TCR beta sequences accurately predicted the HLA-A and HLA-B alleles for most subjects in the first cohort. In a later analysis, HLA-associated TCR beta chains were found to be more clonally expanded and to have lower generation probabilities than equally common non-associated chains. Because counts were too low, some 17 rarely observed V segments, including chromosome 9 orphons, were excluded from the earlier analysis of 500 to 700 of the donors. Because HLA typing was missing for some donors at each locus, association tests included only the typed subset. Immune exposure information for the cohort was limited to CMV serostatus. The authors suggested that the approach could potentially be extended to other disease states and immunological phenotypes. Roughly uniform sequencing depth across donors was assumed in presence/absence analyses, although this assumption may not hold. When HLA alleles, especially DR and DQ, strongly co-occurred, TCR associations were difficult to assign to individual alleles. A group of highly shared sequence variants was considered likely to be a technical artifact of the sequencing pipeline. Linkage disequilibrium might explain the correlated functional status among segregating V segments, but an unknown experimental factor could not be excluded. The study listed 150 to 200 TCR beta chains as associated with cytomegalovirus. According to a later analysis, parvovirus B19, influenza, CMV and Epstein-Barr virus appeared linked to several top co-occurrence clusters. In this cohort, only TCR beta chains were sequenced, and detectable features were limited by the absence of alpha or paired-chain data. Some IMGT-functional V segments, including TRBV6-2 and TRBV6-3, could not be told apart with the 87-base-pair reads, so those segments were excluded. While some public TCRs were present in many individuals, most TCR sequences turned up only very rarely across donors. A later analysis associated approximately 17,000 TCR beta sequences with specific HLA alleles at a false discovery rate of 0.05. In an earlier analysis of approximately 590 of the donors, most TCR beta V segments appeared in productive rearrangements about 87% or about 30% of the time, broadly matching IMGT annotations. A later analysis found that most CMV-associated TCR beta chains appeared HLA-restricted, with HLA associations seemingly driven largely by CMV exposure.

The cohort comprised around 690 healthy bone marrow donors. At the time of sampling, every cohort member was nominally healthy, though immune exposures that went unrecorded were likely present. The donor was CMV seronegative and was included in the group of several hundred seronegative cohort members. A peripheral blood sample was provided by each donor, and peripheral blood mononuclear cells were used for TCR beta sequencing. Genomic DNA was extracted from the blood cell samples with the Qiagen DNeasy Blood Extraction Kit. CDR3 length: 14 amino acids, cysteine to phenylalanine. Left in the record is the CDR3 DNA by itself, 42 bases read in frame from the first base. The germline V gene specifies KGHSH as CDR1 and LQKENI as CDR2. The junction shows trimming of 3 bases on V and 6 bases on J, and the gene matches do not reach 4 bases of it. On this clone: What antigen it recognizes has not been identified. No qualities accompany the bases; no much larger clone lies one base away.

The library was produced with the immunoSEQ multiplex PCR assay. For the multiplex PCR, a mixture combining 60 forward primers for TCR Vbeta segments and 13 reverse primers for TCR Jbeta segments was used. The CDR3 region of rearranged TCR beta genes was amplified from genomic DNA with a multiplex PCR assay. On the Illumina HiSeq System, the amplified TCR beta libraries were sequenced as 87-base-pair reads. The authors processed their data as follows. Across the 500 to 750 repertoires, a later analysis counted tens of millions of unique TCR beta chains, 9 million to 14 million of which were shared by at least two donors. To remove PCR and sequencing errors, raw reads were error-corrected and collapsed into unique sequences using a nearest-neighbor algorithm that merged closely related sequences. V, D and J gene segments were assigned by aligning CDR3 sequences to IMGT reference sequences. For a sequence to be retained, a match of at least six nucleotides was required to both a V gene segment and a J gene segment. A rearrangement counted as productive if the CDR3 had no stop codons and remained in frame with V and J, and every other rearrangement counted as non-productive. Following IMGT convention, CDR3 was defined as the stretch from the second conserved V-encoded cysteine up to the conserved J-encoded phenylalanine. Sequences without an unambiguous match to a single V gene segment were excluded from the earlier analysis of 450 to 750 of the donors. In an earlier analysis of 500 to 750 of the donors, V segments were called functional above 56.7% productive rearrangements and were called segregating when the between-donor standard deviation exceeded 5%. A statistical classification framework was built to diagnose cytomegalovirus status from the catalog of TCR beta chain sequences. In a later analysis, TCR nucleotide sequences were compared against IMGT/GENE-DB human TR gene sequences so that V and J genes could be assigned. A later analysis assigned CDR3 sequences and most-parsimonious VDJ recombination scenarios with the TCRdist pipeline. In a later analysis, each TCR beta chain was defined by its CDR3 amino acid sequence together with its V-gene family, and reads without a unique V-gene family were excluded. A later analysis removed 592 highly shared, low-generation-probability nucleotide sequences to deal with suspected cross-contamination and a sequencing artifact. In a later analysis, a clonal expansion index for each public chain was calculated from normalized within-repertoire ranks of inferred template counts. In a later analysis, generation probabilities were computed using a VDJ recombination model fitted to out-of-frame rearrangements, and the results were checked against IGoR. Hypergeometric tests were used in a later analysis to score TCR-TCR, TCR-HLA and TCR-CMV co-occurrence, with a repertoire-size bias correction applied to the TCR pairs. False discovery rates were estimated in a later analysis by permuting HLA or CMV assignments 20 times. In a later analysis, co-occurring TCRs were grouped using DBSCAN, and TCRdist sequence similarity was added for clustering within HLA-allele-positive subsets. Repertoires with fewer than 30,000 or more than 120,000 public chains were left out of co-occurrence clustering, as were a handful of repertoires with anomalous nucleotide sharing. TCRdb retrieved this table from immuneACCESS and kept in-frame rearrangements only. Not all clones are present; in checked studies, unresolved V genes account for under half, and no reason is known for the remainder. The V and J calls and the clone size are those of that table, but D and trimming were determined from the DNA. This sample comprises approximately 140,000 clones, about three quarters of them detected only once. In total, the top ten clones hold roughly 1.3% of the sample.

This chain is built from TRBV18 and TRBJ2-3, with 9 bases matching TRBD2. This TCR was recovered from a woman between 35 and 50 years old in good health and CMV-seronegative. Sequencing was performed on PBMCs. In nucleotide form, the sequence is TGTGCCAGCTCACCGGGACTAGCCACCGATACGCAGTATTTT. Its amino acids are CASSPGLATDTQYF.